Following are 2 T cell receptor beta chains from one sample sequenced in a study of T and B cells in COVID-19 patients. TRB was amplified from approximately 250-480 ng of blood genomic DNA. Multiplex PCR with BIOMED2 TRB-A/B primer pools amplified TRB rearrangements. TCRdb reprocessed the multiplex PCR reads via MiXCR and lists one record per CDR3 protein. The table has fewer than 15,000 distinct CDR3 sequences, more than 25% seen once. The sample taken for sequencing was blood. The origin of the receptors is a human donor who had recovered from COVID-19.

In nucleotides, the CDR3 is TGTGCCTGGAGTGGGGACAGCGGATATGGCTACACCTTC. Translating gives CAWSGDSGYGYTF. The rearrangement links TRBV30 to TRBJ1-2; 7 bases match TRBD1. From germline, CDR1 is GTSNPN and CDR2 SVGIG (reference sequence). Unmatched junction bases numbered 4, after V lost 1 base and J lost 5 bases. This CDR3 spans 13 amino acids.

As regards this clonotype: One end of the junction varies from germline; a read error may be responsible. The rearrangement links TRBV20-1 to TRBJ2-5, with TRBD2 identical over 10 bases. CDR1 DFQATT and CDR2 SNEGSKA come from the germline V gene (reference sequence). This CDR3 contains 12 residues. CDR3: CSPSGGIETQYF. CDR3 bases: TGCAGTCCTAGCGGGGGTATAGAGACCCAGTACTTC.